This T cell receptor (beta chain) comes out of a study of blood T cell repertoires in COVID-19. Study-level information: Researchers got acute and convalescent COVID-19 samples from the United States, Italy and Spain. PBMCs, B-cell-depleted T cells, or T cells provided the cDNA or gDNA that made up the material.

Seattle patients were enrolled while actively infected and followed longitudinally. CDR1 and CDR2 from the germline V gene are ENHRY and SYGVKD. This CDR3 is built from 17 residues. Trimming took 2 bases from V and 1 from J; bases not matched to a gene: 9. The data were produced by immunoSEQ multiplex PCR, yet TCRdb's version contains in-frame clones alone and is incomplete. The sample lists under 150,000 clones; approximately 85% were seen once. The sequenced material came from peripheral blood. The clonotype was recovered from a woman aged 55-75 years with COVID-19, enrolled during active disease. This sequence joins TRBV10-3 and TRBJ2-3, with 7 positions matching TRBD2. CDR3: CAISEIEGLEGTDTQYF. The CDR3 DNA reads TGTGCCATCAGTGAGATAGAAGGACTAGAAGGCACAGATACGCAGTATTTT.